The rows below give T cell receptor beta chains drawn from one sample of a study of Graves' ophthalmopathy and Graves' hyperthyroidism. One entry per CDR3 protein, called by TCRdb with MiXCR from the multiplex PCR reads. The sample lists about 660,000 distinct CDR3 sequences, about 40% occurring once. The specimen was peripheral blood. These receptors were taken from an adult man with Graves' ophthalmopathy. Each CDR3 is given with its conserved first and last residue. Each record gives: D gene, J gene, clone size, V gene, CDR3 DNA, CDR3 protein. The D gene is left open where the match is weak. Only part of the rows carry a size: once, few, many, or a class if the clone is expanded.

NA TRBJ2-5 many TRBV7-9 TGTGCCAGCAGCTTAGGTCCGGCGGGGAAAGAGACCCAGTACTTC CASSLGPAGKETQYF
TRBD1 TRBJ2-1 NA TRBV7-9 TGTGCCAGCAGCCCCCGACAGGGATCCTACAATGAGCAGTTCTTC CASSPRQGSYNEQFF
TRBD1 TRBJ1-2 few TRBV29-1 TGCAGCGTTGGTGGACAGGGAGACTATGGCTACACCTTC CSVGGQGDYGYTF
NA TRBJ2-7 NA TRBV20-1 TGCAGCCCCCAGGGGCGGGCAACCTACGAGCAGTACTTC CSPQGRATYEQYF
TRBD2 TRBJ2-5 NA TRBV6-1 TGTGCCAGCACTAAAGGGTGGGAGGGGTCGACCCAGTACTTC CASTKGWEGSTQYF
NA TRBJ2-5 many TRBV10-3 TGTGCCATCAGGCCGGGGGTGGGGGAGACCCAGTACTTC CAIRPGVGETQYF
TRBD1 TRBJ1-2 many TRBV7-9 TGTGCCAGCAGCGGGGGCGCAGGGGGCCCTATCTTC CASSGGAGGPIF
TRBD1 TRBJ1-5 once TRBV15 TGTGCCATACGACAGGGGGGAATGACCCAGCATTTT CAIRQGGMTQHF
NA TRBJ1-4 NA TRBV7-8 TGTGCCAGCAGCCAAGGTGCCGCAGTTGGTGAAAAACTGTTTTTT CASSQGAAVGEKLFF
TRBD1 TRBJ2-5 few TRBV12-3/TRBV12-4 TGTGCCAGCAGTTTTAGGACAGGGGGCTATTTGTATCAAGAGACCCAGTACTTC CASSFRTGGYLYQETQYF